Listed here are 22 T cell receptor beta chains from one sample, sequenced in a study of shared clonotypes between healthy human individuals. Data came from immunoSEQ multiplex PCR; TCRdb stores just in-frame clones and leaves some out. The sample has roughly 450,000 clones; 75% to 85% are singletons. Sequenced sample: PBMCs. These TCRs come from a woman aged 40 to 49 in good health. Some clones in this sample may be carry-over from other donors' samples.

This clone occurred many times. Additional DNA sequences in this sample encode the identical CDR3. The gene calls are TRBV10-3 and TRBJ1-1; D remains ambiguous. The CDR3 has 13 residues. Trimming stripped 2 bases from V and 1 base from J, with 5 bases between. Germline assignment: CDR1 ENHRY and CDR2 SYGVKD. DNA for the CDR3: TGTGCCATCAGTGAGACGCAGAACACTGAAGCTTTCTTT. It yields the protein CAISETQNTEAFF.

The J gene is TRBJ2-7, the V gene TRBV18, with 8 bases lining up with TRBD1. CDR1 is KGHSH and CDR2 is LQKENI in the germline V gene. This CDR3 spans 13 amino acids. With 6 bases clipped from V and 1 base from J, the junction kept 2 bases outside the gene matches. The CDR3 DNA reads as TGTGCCAGCTCTAGGACAGGGTCCTACGAGCAGTACTTC. Amino acid sequence: CASSRTGSYEQYF.

The chain is built from TRBV28 and TRBJ2-7; 11 bases agree with TRBD2. With V trimmed by 5 bases and J by 4 bases, 10 bases remained unmatched. The CDR3 consists of 16 residues. CDR1 MDHEN and CDR2 SYDVKM come from the germline V gene. The CDR3 nucleotides read TGTGCCAGCAGTCTCAATATAGCGGGAGGGTCTTACGAGCAGTACTTC. Amino acid sequence: CASSLNIAGGSYEQYF.

The chain recombines TRBV29-1 with TRBJ2-1, with TRBD2 matching 7 bases. The CDR3 contains 12 residues. Germline CDR1 and CDR2: SQVTM and ANQGSEA. J was trimmed by 6 bases and V by 4 bases; bases with no gene match: 3. The CDR3 here is CSVAWGGNEQFF. The CDR3 region has the DNA TGCAGCGTTGCGTGGGGGGGCAATGAGCAGTTCTTC.

The chain uses TRBV19 and TRBJ1-2; TRBD1 is a possible D gene (5 bases). The length of the CDR3 is 15 residues. Germline V gene sequence: CDR1 LNHDA, CDR2 SQIVND (reference sequence). Trimming removed 5 bases at V and 2 bases at J, with 15 bases between. CDR3 amino acids: CASSPPGAVNYGYTF. CDR3 sequence (DNA): TGTGCCAGTAGTCCGCCCGGGGCTGTGAACTATGGCTACACCTTC. Combining the CDR3 with reference TRBV19 and TRBJ1-2 gives the whole variable domain DGGITQSPKYLFRKEGQNVTLSCEQNLNHDAMYWYRQDPGQGLRLIYYSQIVNDFQKGDIAEGYSVSREKKESFPLTVTSAQKNPTAFYLCASSPPGAVNYGYTFGSGTRLTVV.

The chain recombines TRBV6-1 with TRBJ1-2; D perhaps matches TRBD1 (5 bases). Between the trimmed V and J ends, which lost 2 bases and 3 bases, there was a span of 13 bases. CDR1 and CDR2 (germline): MNHNS, SASEGT. This CDR3 is built from 15 residues. The CDR3 nucleotides are TGTGCCAGCAGTGAACAACCCGGGGGAGACTATGGCTACACCTTC. Encoded protein: CASSEQPGGDYGYTF.

This chain joins TRBV5-1 and TRBJ2-1; D tentatively fits TRBD1 or TRBD2 (5 bases each). Germline V gene data show CDR1 as SGHRS and CDR2 as YFSETQ. Trimming left V 3 bases short and J 1 base short, with 11 bases between. This CDR3 is 15 amino acids long. The CDR3 here is CASSSGTSSYNEQFF. CDR3 in DNA: TGCGCCAGCAGCTCCGGGACCTCGTCCTACAATGAGCAGTTCTTC.

The chain combines TRBV7-9 with TRBJ2-1; 10 positions match TRBD2. From germline, CDR1 is SEHNR and CDR2 FQNEAQ (reference sequence). The CDR3 has 15 amino acids. The V segment lost 5 bases and the J segment 8 bases; nucleotides outside the gene matches: 9. CDR3 coding DNA: TGTGCCAGCAGCACAGGACTAGCGGCCCCACATGAGCAGTTCTTC. It codes for CASSTGLAAPHEQFF.

The chain uses TRBV5-1 and TRBJ2-3; D is unclear. The CDR3 extends over 13 amino acids. V lost 3 bases to trimming and J lost 2 bases, with 7 bases between them. Germline V gene lookup returns CDR1 SGHRS and CDR2 YFSETQ. The CDR3 nucleotides are TGCGCCAGCAGCTCCCCCTTCACAGATACGCAGTATTTT. Amino acid sequence: CASSSPFTDTQYF.

The DNA for the CDR3 is TGTGCCAGCAGAACCGGGACTAGCGGTTACGAGCAGTACTTC. Protein product: CASRTGTSGYEQYF. This chain uses TRBV2 with TRBJ2-7, with 11 bases aligning to TRBD2. V gave up 6 bases and J gave up 4 bases; unmatched junction bases: 5. The CDR3 has 14 residues. Germline V CDR1 and CDR2: SNHLY, FYNNEI.

As concerns this clone: Other DNA sequences in the same sample also yield this CDR3. The rearrangement uses TRBV27 and TRBJ2-7, with D uncertain. Trimming removed 2 bases from V and 0 bases from J, with 5 bases in between. The CDR3 has 13 amino acids. Germline CDR1 reads MNHEY; CDR2 reads SMNVEV (reference sequence). As DNA, the CDR3 is TGTGCCAGCAGTTTAGGCGGCTCCTACGAGCAGTACTTC. Translation gives CASSLGGSYEQYF.

V usage is TRBV28 and J usage is TRBJ2-2; unclear D gene. V gave up 2 bases and J gave up 0 bases, with 7 bases separating them. Germline CDR1 reads MDHEN; CDR2 reads SYDVKM. The CDR3 loop spans 15 amino acids. The DNA of the CDR3 is TGTGCCAGCAGTTTAGCGGCCTCGAACACCGGGGAGCTGTTTTTT. Translation gives CASSLAASNTGELFF.

V and J are TRBV28 and TRBJ2-3; 10 bases fit TRBD2. Looked up from germline, CDR1 is MDHEN and CDR2 is SYDVKM. V shed 10 bases and J 2 bases; nucleotides not matched to a gene: 6. The CDR3 extends over 14 amino acids. DNA for the CDR3: TGTGCCATCAGGACTAGCGGATTCACAGATACGCAGTATTTT. As protein: CAIRTSGFTDTQYF.

The table lists this clone with a few counts. V gene TRBV19 combines with J gene TRBJ2-1, with 10 bases aligning to TRBD2. V lost 3 bases, J lost 1 base, and 0 bases stayed unmatched. Germline CDR1 and CDR2: LNHDA and SQIVND (reference sequence). This CDR3 has 15 residues. The CDR3 is CASSMGLASYNEQFF. The CDR3 DNA is TGTGCCAGTAGTATGGGACTAGCGTCCTACAATGAGCAGTTCTTC.

CDR3 amino acids: CASTPGQGTDTQYF. The DNA of the CDR3 is TGTGCCAGCACCCCGGGACAGGGCACAGATACGCAGTATTTT. The chain carries TRBV4-2 and TRBJ2-3; 8 bases line up with TRBD1. This CDR3 region has 14 residues. After removal of 7 bases from V and 1 base from J, the junction contained 4 bases not matched to a gene. CDR1 and CDR2 (germline): LGHNA, YNFKEQ.

The table lists this clone with a count of one. The gene calls are TRBV14 and TRBJ2-1; D is possibly TRBD2 (6 bases). Trimming left V 1 base short and J 5 bases short, with 9 bases between. This CDR3 contains 14 residues. Germline CDR1 is SGHDN and CDR2 is FVKESK. This CDR3 reads CASSQASVDNEQFF. CDR3 sequence (DNA): TGTGCCAGCAGCCAAGCTAGCGTTGACAATGAGCAGTTCTTC.

V usage is TRBV4-3 and J usage is TRBJ2-6, with TRBD1 identical over 8 bases. Germline CDR1 LGHNA, CDR2 YSLEER. V gave up 4 bases and J gave up 4 bases; unmatched junction bases: 6. This CDR3 contains 16 residues. The CDR3 is CASSPEDRAGANVLTF. The CDR3 region has the DNA TGCGCCAGCAGCCCAGAGGACAGGGCCGGGGCCAACGTCCTGACTTTC.

This sequence joins TRBV4-2 and TRBJ1-2; D is ambiguous. Trimming took off 0 bases at V and 8 bases at J, with 10 bases between the two ends. Germline V gene lookup returns CDR1 LGHNA and CDR2 YNFKEQ. The CDR3 contains 13 residues. The CDR3 here is CASSQERTGGYTF. CDR3 DNA sequence: TGTGCCAGCAGCCAAGAGAGGACGGGCGGCTACACCTTC.

The sample holds a few counts of this clone. V gene TRBV21-1 combines with J gene TRBJ2-7; the table's D gene call, TRBD2, was not cross checked with the DNA. TRBV21-1 is termed a pseudogene. The CDR3 runs to 18 residues. The CDR3 spells CASSKVMASAIPSYEQYF. The CDR3 DNA reads TGTGCCAGCAGCAAGGTTATGGCTAGTGCGATTCCCTCCTACGAGCAGTACTTC.

Comment on this clone: Other DNA sequences within the sample encode an identical CDR3. This chain connects TRBV18 to TRBJ1-5; D remains ambiguous. This CDR3 comprises 13 residues. Trimming left V 3 bases short and J 2 bases short, with 5 bases between. Germline CDR1 is KGHSH and CDR2 is LQKENI. CDR3 loop: CASSPQGNQPQHF. CDR3 sequence (DNA): TGTGCCAGCTCACCTCAGGGCAATCAGCCCCAGCATTTT. The whole variable domain, filled in from reference TRBV18 and TRBJ1-5, reads NAGVMQNPRHLVRRRGQEARLRCSPMKGHSHVYWYRQLPEEGLKFMVYLQKENIIDESGMPKERFSAEFPKEGPSILRIQQVVRGDSAAYFCASSPQGNQPQHFGDGTRLSIL.

The chain has TRBV11-3 and TRBJ2-7; 8 nucleotides agree with TRBD1. The CDR3 has 16 amino acids. The junction had 10 bases not matched to a gene; V was cut back by 5 bases and J by 1 base. Germline CDR1 and CDR2: SGHNT and YENEEA. The DNA for the CDR3 is TGTGCCAGCAGCCCCCGGACAGGGAGTTTTTCCTACGAGCAGTACTTC. Residues: CASSPRTGSFSYEQYF.

With respect to this clone: Distinct nucleotide sequences in the sample also encode this CDR3. The chain carries TRBV5-4 and TRBJ2-2; D not resolved. V was clipped by 4 bases and J by 4 bases, with 8 bases between them. CDR1 and CDR2 from the germline V gene are SGHNT and YYREEE (reference sequence). CDR3 size: 13 residues. As DNA, the CDR3 is TGTGCCAGCAGCCTCACGAGCACCGGGGAGCTGTTTTTT. Amino acid sequence: CASSLTSTGELFF.